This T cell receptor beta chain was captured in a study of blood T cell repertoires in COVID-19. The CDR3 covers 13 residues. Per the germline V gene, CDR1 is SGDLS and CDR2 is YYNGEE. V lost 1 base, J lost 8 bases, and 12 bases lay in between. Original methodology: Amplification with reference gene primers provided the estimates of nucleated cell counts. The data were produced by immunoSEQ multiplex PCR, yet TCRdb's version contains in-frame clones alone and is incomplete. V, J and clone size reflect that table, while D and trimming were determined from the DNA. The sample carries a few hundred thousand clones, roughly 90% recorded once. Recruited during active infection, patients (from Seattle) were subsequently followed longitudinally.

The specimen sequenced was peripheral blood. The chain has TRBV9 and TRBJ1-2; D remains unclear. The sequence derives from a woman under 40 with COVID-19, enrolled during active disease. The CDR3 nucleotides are TGTGCCAGCAGCGTAAACCCGGGTTCCGGCTACACCTTC. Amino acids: CASSVNPGSGYTF.